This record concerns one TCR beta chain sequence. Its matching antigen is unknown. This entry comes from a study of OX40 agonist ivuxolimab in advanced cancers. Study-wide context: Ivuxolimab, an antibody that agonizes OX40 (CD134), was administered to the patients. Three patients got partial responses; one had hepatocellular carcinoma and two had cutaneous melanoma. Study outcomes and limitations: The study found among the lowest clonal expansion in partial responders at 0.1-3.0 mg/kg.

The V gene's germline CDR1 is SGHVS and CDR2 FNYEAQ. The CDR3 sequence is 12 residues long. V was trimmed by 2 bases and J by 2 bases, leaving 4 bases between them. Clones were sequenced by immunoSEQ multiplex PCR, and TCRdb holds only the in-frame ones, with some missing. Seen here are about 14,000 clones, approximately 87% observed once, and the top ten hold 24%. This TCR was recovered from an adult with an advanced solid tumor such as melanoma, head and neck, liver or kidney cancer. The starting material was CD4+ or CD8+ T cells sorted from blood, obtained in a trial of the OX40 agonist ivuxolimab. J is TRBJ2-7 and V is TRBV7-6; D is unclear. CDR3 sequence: CASSLSPYEQYF. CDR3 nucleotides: TGTGCCAGCAGCTTAAGCCCCTACGAGCAGTACTTC.